Shown below are 15 T cell receptor beta chains from a single sample sequenced in a study of Ad26.COV2.S vaccination and SARS-CoV-2 variants. Stated treatment: 19 received Ad26.COV2.S at low or high dose, single or two shots; 5 received placebo; per-sample allocation not given. All samples were drawn on day 63, counting from the first vaccine or placebo injection. Generated by immunoSEQ multiplex PCR, the TCRdb table keeps only in-frame clones and is missing some. The profile covers some 240,000 clones, with about 83% appearing a single time and less than 3.5% taken by the ten largest. Sequenced here: peripheral blood, sampled in a trial of Ad26.COV2.S vaccine versus placebo. These receptors were taken from a person aged 18-60 years who received the Ad26.COV2.S COVID-19 vaccine or a placebo.

The chain is built from TRBV24-1 and TRBJ2-3; D may be TRBD2 (6 bases). V lost 0 bases to trimming and J lost 6 bases, with 15 bases between them. Germline V gene lookup returns CDR1 KGHDR and CDR2 SFDVKD. The CDR3 has 16 residues. The CDR3 coding sequence is TGTGCCACCAGTGATTTGGGGGGACTCACGGTGGATACGCAGTATTTT. Translating it yields CATSDLGGLTVDTQYF.

The chain has TRBV18 and TRBJ2-3, with 8 bases that match TRBD1. Per the germline V gene, CDR1 is KGHSH and CDR2 is LQKENI. This CDR3 contains 14 residues. After removal of 3 bases from V and 1 base from J, the junction contained 0 bases not matched to a gene. CDR3 nucleotide sequence: TGTGCCAGCTCACCGACAGGGGGCACAGATACGCAGTATTTT. It encodes CASSPTGGTDTQYF.

The rearrangement uses TRBV5-6 and TRBJ2-1; D unresolved. The germline V gene has CDR1 SGHDT and CDR2 YYEEEE. The V end lost 0 bases, the J end lost 7 bases, and 11 bases lay between the germline ends. The CDR3 length is 14 residues. The CDR3, as DNA: TGTGCCAGCAGCTTGGAGGCTAGGAAGAATGAGCAGTTCTTC. Protein sequence: CASSLEARKNEQFF.

This CDR3 is CASSQDFSKGLFF. Written as DNA, the CDR3 is TGCGCCAGCAGCCAAGATTTTAGCAAAGGGCTGTTTTTT. The chain is built from TRBV4-3 and TRBJ1-4; no definite D call. The germline gives CDR1 LGHNA, CDR2 YSLEER. This CDR3 has 13 residues. V lost 0 bases to trimming and J lost 14 bases, with 13 bases between them.

The chain uses TRBV30 and TRBJ2-3; possibly TRBD1 or TRBD2 for D (5 bases each). The germline V gene has CDR1 GTSNPN and CDR2 SVGIG (reference sequence). The V gene lost 2 bases and the J gene lost 0 bases, with 12 bases spanning the gap. The CDR3 is 15 residues long. This CDR3 is CAWSQGVLSTDTQYF. CDR3 nucleotides: TGTGCCTGGAGTCAGGGAGTCCTAAGCACAGATACGCAGTATTTT.

The V gene is TRBV27, the J gene TRBJ2-1, with D perhaps TRBD2 (5 bases). The germline V gene has CDR1 MNHEY and CDR2 SMNVEV (reference sequence). V lost 2 bases, J lost 4 bases, and 6 bases lay in between. This CDR3 comprises 13 residues. CDR3 coding DNA: TGTGCCAGCAGTTTAGAGGGATACAATGAGCAGTTCTTC. Residues: CASSLEGYNEQFF.

The CDR3 coding sequence is TGTGCCAGCAGCTTAGCGAACAGGGGGCTGACCGGGGAGCTGTTTTTT. Its translation is CASSLANRGLTGELFF. The V call is TRBV7-2, the J call TRBJ2-2, with 9 bases aligning to TRBD1. The V and J ends lost 0 bases and 5 bases, in that order; junction bases with no gene match: 4. Germline values: CDR1 SGHTA, CDR2 FQGNSA. This CDR3 spans 16 amino acids.

The chain employs TRBV14 and TRBJ2-3, with 8 bases aligning to TRBD2. The germline V gene has CDR1 SGHDN and CDR2 FVKESK. CDR3 length: 14 amino acids. The J segment lost 7 bases and the V segment lost 5 bases, leaving 8 bases of the junction unmatched. The CDR3 DNA sequence: TGTGCCAGCAGCTTGCGCGGGGGGACGAATACGCAGTATTTT. Protein: CASSLRGGTNTQYF.

This chain links TRBV25-1 with TRBJ2-3, with D possibly being TRBD2 (6 bases). The V end was cut by 0 bases, the J end by 0 bases, with 16 bases between. Germline CDR1 and CDR2: MGHDK and SYGVNS. The CDR3 spans 18 residues. CDR3 in amino acids: CASSEYKAGAISTDTQYF. CDR3 nucleotides: TGTGCCAGCAGTGAATATAAAGCGGGCGCCATTAGCACAGATACGCAGTATTTT.

The chain joins TRBV28 to TRBJ1-2, with D possibly matching TRBD1 (5 bases). Germline CDR1 MDHEN, CDR2 SYDVKM. V lost 6 bases and J 7 bases, leaving 15 bases between the germline ends. The CDR3 loop spans 13 amino acids. CDR3 sequence (DNA): TGTGCCAGCAGCCCTGAATGGGGGGGTGGCTACACCTTC. As protein: CASSPEWGGGYTF.

The rearrangement uses TRBV5-1 and TRBJ2-5; no reliable D call. Germline V gene lookup returns CDR1 SGHRS and CDR2 YFSETQ. Trimming left V 0 bases short and J 4 bases short, with 10 bases between. The CDR3 is 14 amino acids. In nucleotides, the CDR3 is TGCGCCAGCAGCTTGGCCGCAAAGTCAGAGACCCAGTACTTC. It yields the protein CASSLAAKSETQYF.

The chain is built from TRBV9 and TRBJ2-3; 12 bases match TRBD2. This CDR3 has 17 amino acids. Germline CDR1 SGDLS, CDR2 YYNGEE. Trimming at V came to 4 bases and at J to 5 bases, leaving 11 bases not matched to a gene. The CDR3 is CASSHSTSGRVGDTQYF. CDR3 in DNA: TGTGCCAGCAGCCATTCGACTAGCGGGAGAGTAGGAGATACGCAGTATTTT. Based on the CDR3 plus reference TRBV9 and TRBJ2-3, the full variable domain is DSGVTQTPKHLITATGQRVTLRCSPRSGDLSVYWYQQSLDQGLQFLIQYYNGEERAKGNILERFSAQQFPDLHSELNLSSLELGDSALYFCASSHSTSGRVGDTQYFGPGTRLTVL.

This chain joins TRBV9 and TRBJ2-3; D is possibly TRBD1 (6 bases). CDR1 and CDR2 from the germline V gene are SGDLS and YYNGEE. The CDR3 is 14 residues long. The V end lost 4 bases, the J end lost 4 bases, and 13 bases lay between the germline ends. Written as DNA, the CDR3 is TGTGCCAGCAGCTCCCTAGGGGGTCCAGATACGCAGTATTTT. This encodes CASSSLGGPDTQYF.

V gene TRBV19 combines with J gene TRBJ1-5, with 8 bases identical to TRBD1. The CDR3 is 14 residues long. The J segment lost 9 bases and the V segment lost 3 bases, leaving 7 bases of the junction unmatched. Germline V gene data show CDR1 as LNHDA and CDR2 as SQIVND (reference sequence). CDR3 DNA: TGTGCCAGTAGTATCGACAGGGGAGTGGGGCCCCAGCATTTT. Residues: CASSIDRGVGPQHF.

The rearrangement links TRBV5-3 to TRBJ2-7; TRBD1 might be the D (6 bases). TRBV5-3 is classed as an ORF, of uncertain function. This CDR3 has 18 amino acids. With 0 bases removed from V and 2 bases from J, the gap between germline ends came to 21 bases. For the CDR3, the DNA is TGTGCCAGAAGCTTGGAAGTCTCAGGGGCCCGTGTGACCTACGAGCAGTACGTC. Its translation: CARSLEVSGARVTYEQYV.